The sequence of this T cell receptor (beta chain) was determined in a study of beta chain features in type 1 diabetes. cDNA synthesis used the whole RNA isolate, giving expressed TCRB sequences. Using immunoSEQ multiplex PCR, the repertoire was profiled, and TCRdb retains in-frame clones only, with some absent. Of around 160,000 clones listed, 63% are singletons. This clone was detected only a few times. Its specificity is unknown. The CDR3 sequence is 14 residues long. Germline values: CDR1 SEHNR, CDR2 FQNEAQ (reference sequence). Trimming pared 6 bases from V and 5 bases from J, leaving 17 bases between. Regarding the study as a whole: Moderate yet significant TCRB CDR3 shortening was seen in Type 1 diabetes patients in all four CD4+ subsets.

Donors contributed one heparinised blood draw apiece, averaging approximately 100 mL. The TCR comes from a man in his thirties or forties with type 1 diabetes. V is TRBV7-9 and J is TRBJ2-7; D is possibly TRBD1 (6 bases). Sequences were obtained from naive CD4+ T cells from blood. CDR3 sequence reads: CASRSGGQINEQYF. The CDR3 coding sequence is TGTGCCAGCAGAAGCGGAGGACAGATCAACGAGCAGTACTTC.